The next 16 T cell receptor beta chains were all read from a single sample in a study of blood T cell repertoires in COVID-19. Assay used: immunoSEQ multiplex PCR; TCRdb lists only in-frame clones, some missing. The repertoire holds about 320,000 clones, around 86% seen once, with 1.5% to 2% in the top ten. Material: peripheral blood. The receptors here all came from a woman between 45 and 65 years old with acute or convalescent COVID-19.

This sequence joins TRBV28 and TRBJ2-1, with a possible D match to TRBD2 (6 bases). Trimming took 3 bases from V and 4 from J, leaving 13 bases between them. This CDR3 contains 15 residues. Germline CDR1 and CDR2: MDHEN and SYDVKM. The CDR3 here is CASSFGGSGYNEQFF. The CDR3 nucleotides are TGTGCCAGCAGTTTCGGGGGAAGTGGGTACAATGAGCAGTTCTTC.

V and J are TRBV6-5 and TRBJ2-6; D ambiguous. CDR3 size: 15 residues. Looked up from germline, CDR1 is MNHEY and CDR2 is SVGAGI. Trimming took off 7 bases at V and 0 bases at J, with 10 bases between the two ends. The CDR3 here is CASNPESSGANVLTF. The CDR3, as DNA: TGTGCCAGCAATCCAGAAAGCTCTGGGGCCAACGTCCTGACTTTC.

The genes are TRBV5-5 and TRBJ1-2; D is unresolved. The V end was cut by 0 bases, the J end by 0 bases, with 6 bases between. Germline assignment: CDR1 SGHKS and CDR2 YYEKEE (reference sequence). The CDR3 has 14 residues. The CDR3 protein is CASSLEPSNYGYTF. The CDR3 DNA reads TGTGCCAGCAGCTTGGAGCCGTCTAACTATGGCTACACCTTC.

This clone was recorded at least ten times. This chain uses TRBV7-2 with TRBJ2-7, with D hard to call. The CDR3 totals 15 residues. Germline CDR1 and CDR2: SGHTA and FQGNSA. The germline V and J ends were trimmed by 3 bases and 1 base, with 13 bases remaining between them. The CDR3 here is CASSLAFSGSYEQYF. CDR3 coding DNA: TGTGCCAGCAGCTTGGCCTTTTCGGGTTCCTACGAGCAGTACTTC.

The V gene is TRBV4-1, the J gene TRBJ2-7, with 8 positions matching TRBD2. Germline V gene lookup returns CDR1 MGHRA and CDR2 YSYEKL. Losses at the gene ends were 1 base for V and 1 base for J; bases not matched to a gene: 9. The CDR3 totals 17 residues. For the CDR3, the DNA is TGCGCCAGCAGCCAAGTCCTTCTAGCGGGCCGATCCTACGAGCAGTACTTC. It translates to CASSQVLLAGRSYEQYF.

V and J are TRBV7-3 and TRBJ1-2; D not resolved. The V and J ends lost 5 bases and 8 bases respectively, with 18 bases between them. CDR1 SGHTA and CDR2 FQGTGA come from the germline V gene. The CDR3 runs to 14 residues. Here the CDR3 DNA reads TGTGCCAGCAGCCTCGGACCGGGAAGAGGGGGCTACACCTTC. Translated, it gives CASSLGPGRGGYTF.

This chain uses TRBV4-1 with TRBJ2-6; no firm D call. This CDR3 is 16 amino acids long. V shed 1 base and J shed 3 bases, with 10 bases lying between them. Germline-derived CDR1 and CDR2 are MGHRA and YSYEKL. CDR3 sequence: CASSQVPGFGANVLTF. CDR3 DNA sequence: TGCGCCAGCAGCCAAGTTCCCGGGTTTGGGGCCAACGTCCTGACTTTC.

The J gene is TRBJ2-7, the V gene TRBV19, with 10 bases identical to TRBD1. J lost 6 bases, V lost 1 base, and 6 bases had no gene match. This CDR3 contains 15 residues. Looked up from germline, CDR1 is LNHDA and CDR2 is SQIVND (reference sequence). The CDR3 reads CASSIGQGAPGEQYF. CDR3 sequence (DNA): TGTGCCAGTAGTATAGGACAGGGGGCGCCGGGCGAGCAGTACTTC.

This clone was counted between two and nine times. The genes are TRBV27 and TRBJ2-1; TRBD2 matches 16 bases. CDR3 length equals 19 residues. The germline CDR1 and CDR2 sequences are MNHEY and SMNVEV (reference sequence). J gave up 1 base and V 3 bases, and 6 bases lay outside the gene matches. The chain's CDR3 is CASSFTGLAGGPSYNEQFF. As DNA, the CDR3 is TGTGCCAGCAGTTTCACGGGACTAGCGGGAGGGCCGTCCTACAATGAGCAGTTCTTC.

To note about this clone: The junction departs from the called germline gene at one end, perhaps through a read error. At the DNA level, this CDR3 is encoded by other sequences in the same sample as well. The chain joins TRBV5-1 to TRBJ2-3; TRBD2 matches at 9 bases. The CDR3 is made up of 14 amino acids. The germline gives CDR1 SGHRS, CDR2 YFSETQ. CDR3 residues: CASSPLAGTDTQYF. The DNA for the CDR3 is TGCGCCAGCAGCCCCCTAGCGGGAACAGACACGCAGTATTTT.

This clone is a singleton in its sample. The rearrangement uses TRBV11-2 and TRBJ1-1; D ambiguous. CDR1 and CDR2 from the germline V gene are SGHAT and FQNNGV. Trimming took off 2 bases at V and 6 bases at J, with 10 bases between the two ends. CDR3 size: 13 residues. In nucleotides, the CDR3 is TGTGCCAGCAGCTTATCAATGTTCCCTGAAGCTTTCTTT. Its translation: CASSLSMFPEAFF.

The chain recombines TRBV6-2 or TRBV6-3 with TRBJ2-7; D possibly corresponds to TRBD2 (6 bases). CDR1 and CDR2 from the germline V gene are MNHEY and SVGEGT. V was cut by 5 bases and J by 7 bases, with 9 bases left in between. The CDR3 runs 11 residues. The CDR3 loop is CASSTLAEQYF. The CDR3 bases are TGTGCCAGCAGTACCCTAGCGGAGCAGTACTTC.

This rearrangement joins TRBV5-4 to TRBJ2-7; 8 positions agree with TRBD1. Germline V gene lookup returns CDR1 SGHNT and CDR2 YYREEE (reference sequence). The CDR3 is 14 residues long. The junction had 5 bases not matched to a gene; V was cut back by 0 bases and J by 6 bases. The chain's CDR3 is CASSLDQGAREQYF. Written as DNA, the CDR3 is TGTGCCAGCAGCTTGGACCAGGGGGCCCGCGAGCAGTACTTC. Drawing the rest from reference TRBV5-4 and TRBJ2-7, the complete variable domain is ETGVTQSPTHLIKTRGQQVTLRCSSQSGHNTVSWYQQALGQGPQFIFQYYREEENGRGNFPPRFSGLQFPNYSSELNVNALELDDSALYLCASSLDQGAREQYFGPGTRLTVT.

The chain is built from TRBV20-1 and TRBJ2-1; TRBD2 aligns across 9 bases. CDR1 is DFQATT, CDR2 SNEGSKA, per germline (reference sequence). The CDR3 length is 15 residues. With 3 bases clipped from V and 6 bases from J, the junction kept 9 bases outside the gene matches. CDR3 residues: CSASSPKREVNEQFF. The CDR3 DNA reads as TGCAGTGCTAGTTCTCCGAAGCGGGAGGTCAATGAGCAGTTCTTC.

The CDR3 loop reads CASRNHPGTGYTANYGYTF. The CDR3 DNA reads as TGTGCCAGTAGAAATCACCCGGGGACAGGATACACAGCTAACTATGGCTACACCTTC. V and J are TRBV19 and TRBJ1-2; 8 bases match TRBD1. V lost 6 bases and J lost 0; bases outside the gene matches: 18. From germline, CDR1 is LNHDA and CDR2 SQIVND (reference sequence). CDR3 size: 19 residues.

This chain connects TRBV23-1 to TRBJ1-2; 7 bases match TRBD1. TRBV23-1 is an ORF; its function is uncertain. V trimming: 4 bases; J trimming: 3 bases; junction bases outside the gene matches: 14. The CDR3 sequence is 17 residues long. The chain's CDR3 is CASSPTPHHRGYYGYTF. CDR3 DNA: TGCGCCAGCAGTCCCACCCCCCATCACAGGGGATACTATGGCTACACCTTC.